Below, one T cell receptor (beta chain) is given with its context. Its binding antigen is unknown. The record has no base qualities; no much larger clone is one base away. The CDR3 runs 14 residues from the cysteine to the phenylalanine. Just the 42-base CDR3 DNA is kept, in frame starting at base 1. The V and J ends are trimmed by 3 bases and 1 base, leaving 11 bases between them. The germline V gene gives CDR1 as SGDLS and CDR2 as YYNGEE. This specimen belongs to a study of CD8+ T cells in alopecia areata (dated by TCRdb to between 2017 and 2018). In the study overall: The treated patients, all with moderate-to-severe alopecia areata, were enrolled in an open-label pilot trial of oral tofacitinib given at 5 to 10 mg twice daily. Tofacitinib was administered for 6 to 18 months, and 6 months of follow-up off drug were then conducted to assess delayed response and recurrence. The SALT score, which quantifies the percentage of affected scalp surface area, was used to measure disease severity in treated patients. The study used high-throughput TCRbeta sequencing to examine T cell clonal expansion in alopecia areata, in both the C3H/HeJ mouse model and human patients. Scalp tissue and sorted CD4+ and CD8+ peripheral blood T cells from patchy and totalis/universalis alopecia areata patients and from healthy controls were covered by human TCRbeta sequencing. Tofacitinib-treated patients had biopsies at baseline and at 4 and 24 weeks of treatment, with a later scalp biopsy in several patients. Scalp clonality was compared among normal scalp (n=4), patchy alopecia areata scalp (n=8), and alopecia totalis/universalis scalp (n=8). The RNA source kit depended on sample type: the PAXgene miRNA kit for fixed scalp, the miRNeasy kit for PBMCs, and the RNeasy kit for mouse skin. immunoSEQ multiplex PCR using 35 Vbeta forward primers and 13 Jbeta reverse primers was used to amplify TCRbeta CDR3 regions. Findings and caveats that apply to the study as a whole: Scalp clonality and the number of expanded CD8+ clones among the top 100 scalp clones were significantly decreased by tofacitinib. Many expanded lesional clones were found to persist in scalp and blood during tofacitinib treatment, and relapse after treatment cessation may be partly explained by this persistence. Because the treated cohort was small and included a single nonresponder, larger studies are needed to assess links between baseline CD8+ expansion and response. Higher clonality and more expanded CD8+ clones were observed in lesional scalp than in normal scalp, particularly in alopecia totalis/universalis, a finding suggestive of antigenic drive. Shared TCR sequences between patients were less evident than in mice, which may be partly attributable to HLA diversity in the patient population. Unlike mouse skin, where gammadelta T cells dominate, normal human skin contains resident alphabeta T cells that get sequenced too, which complicates analysis of the scalp TCR repertoire.

The time point label here, explained by the study, means: about 5 months on oral tofacitinib. Per the publication, the treatment or condition label means: oral pan-JAK inhibitor, 5-10 mg twice daily. Lesional scalp punch biopsies and peripheral blood were obtained from alopecia areata patients. PBMCs were isolated by density centrifugation and stained for CD3, CD4 and CD8, after which CD4+ and CD8+ T cells were sorted on a FACSAria. Receptor amplification or capture employed the immunoSEQ multiplex PCR assay. RNA was extracted from all samples and reverse transcribed into cDNA as template for TCR sequencing. First-strand cDNA was synthesized using SuperScript III with a 2:1 mix of oligo-dT and random hexamers. A synthetic immune receptor repertoire was used to gauge amplification bias, and whatever bias remained was removed computationally. In the authors' own workflow: Raw reads were preprocessed for error removal, and CDR3 was defined according to IMGT conventions as running from the conserved cysteine to phenylalanine. Clonality was computed as 1 minus the Shannon entropy, with the entropy normalized by log2 of the number of productive unique TCRs. Whether each scalp clone was CD4 or CD8 was inferred by checking scalp TCRbeta sequences against the CD4 and CD8 repertoires from sorted blood. Here the immuneACCESS table is served through TCRdb, limited to in-frame sequences with V and J called. Missing clones are a known gap in these copies; in checked studies unresolved V genes cover under half, and the rest lacks a known reason. The V and J calls and the clone size are those of that table, but D and trimming were determined from the DNA. Across this sample there are about 190,000 clones, with 60% seen only once. Clones ranked in the top ten supply 1% of the sample.

This chain joins TRBV9 to TRBJ2-7; the D call is tentative, TRBD1 or TRBD2, as each matches 6 bases. Specimen: CD4+ T cells sorted from blood, collected at week 24, from a patient treated with tofacitinib. The TCR comes from a human donor with alopecia areata. The CDR3 loop reads CASSAGGWSYEQYF. The DNA sequence reads TGTGCCAGCAGCGCCGGGGGCTGGTCCTACGAGCAGTACTTC. The CDR3, completed at both ends by the reference TRBV9 and TRBJ2-7 genes, gives the full variable domain DSGVTQTPKHLITATGQRVTLRCSPRSGDLSVYWYQQSLDQGLQFLIQYYNGEERAKGNILERFSAQQFPDLHSELNLSSLELGDSALYFCASSAGGWSYEQYFGPGTRLTVT.